Given below is one T cell receptor (beta chain) in context. Its target is unknown. These data originate in a study of cytomegalovirus exposure and HLA in healthy donors. Points from the study as a whole: Per a later analysis, HLA-associated TCR beta chains showed more clonal expansion than other, equally common TCR beta chains. Across donors, presence/absence analyses took sequencing depth to be roughly uniform. Association of fewer than 20,000 TCR beta sequences with HLA alleles was found at 0.05 false discovery rate in a later analysis. It was reported that the classifier diagnosed cytomegalovirus status with high specificity and sensitivity in both the original and validation cohorts.

PCR involved 60 Vbeta and 13 Jbeta primers. The protocol was immunoSEQ multiplex PCR, while the TCRdb copy is restricted to in-frame clones and leaves out a portion. This sample has fewer than 250,000 clones, with around 83% found just once. The CDR3 length is 15 residues. V was clipped by 4 bases and J by 9 bases, with 20 bases between them. Germline CDR1 and CDR2: SGHRS and YFSETQ. This chain joins TRBV5-1 and TRBJ2-1; possible D gene TRBD1, 7 bases. The receptor was derived from a man aged 40-49 years in good health and CMV-seropositive. The sequencing input was PBMCs. CDR3: CASSRPRGAFGEQFF. DNA of the CDR3: TGCGCCAGCAGCCGCCCCAGGGGGGCATTTGGTGAGCAGTTCTTC. Drawing the rest from reference TRBV5-1 and TRBJ2-1, the complete variable domain is KAGVTQTPRYLIKTRGQQVTLSCSPISGHRSVSWYQQTPGQGLQFLFEYFSETQRNKGNFPGRFSGRQFSNSRSEMNVSTLELGDSALYLCASSRPRGAFGEQFFGPGTRLTVL.